This T cell receptor beta chain was sequenced during a study of beta chain features in type 1 diabetes. Findings and limits, study-wide: Shortening of TCRB CDR3s, moderate but significant, appeared in all four CD4+ subsets of Type 1 diabetes patients. Sampled from patients, naive, central memory and Treg TCRB repertoires appeared more similar than those sampled from healthy donors.

Every bit of the isolated RNA underwent reverse transcription, so sequencing read expressed TCRB transcripts. The assay was immunoSEQ multiplex PCR, and TCRdb's table has in-frame clones only and misses some. Of 150,000 to 200,000 clones in the sample, more than 60% are singletons; the top ten hold about 0.081%. In germline, CDR1 is GTSNPN, CDR2 SVGIG (reference sequence). V lost 0 bases, J lost 2 bases, and 3 bases stayed unmatched. There are 14 residues in the CDR3. Remarks on this clone: The antigen remains unidentified.

Every participating donor gave one draw, a heparinised blood sample averaging approximately 120 mL. The chain has TRBV30 and TRBJ2-7; 8 nucleotides align to TRBD1. The sequence was obtained from a man aged 25 to 40 with type 1 diabetes. Sequencing was done on a sample of naive CD4+ T cells from blood. This CDR3 reads CAWSVQGGTYEQYF. DNA for the CDR3: TGTGCCTGGAGTGTACAGGGGGGCACCTACGAGCAGTACTTC.